These 10 T cell receptor beta chains were sequenced from one sample in a study of immune evolution from preneoplasia to lung adenocarcinoma. Libraries were prepared by immunoSEQ multiplex PCR; TCRdb keeps only in-frame clonotypes and omits some of them. Altogether about 3,200 clones are present, 60% to 85% being singletons, with the ten largest covering 3% to 3.5%. The sequenced material came from FFPE adjacent normal lung tissue. The receptors shown here come from a donor of 70 years or more with lung adenocarcinoma.

The V gene is TRBV30, the J gene TRBJ2-3; no reliable D call. The CDR3 sequence is 15 residues long. The germline CDR1 and CDR2 sequences are GTSNPN and SVGIG (reference sequence). Trimming removed 0 bases from V and 12 bases from J, with 22 bases in between. Here the CDR3 reads CAWSVFYLPTLSQYF. The DNA for the CDR3 is TGTGCCTGGAGTGTATTCTACCTGCCTACGTTATCACAGTATTTT.

With respect to this clone: Other DNA sequences from this sample encode an identical CDR3 as well. The gene calls are TRBV7-2 and TRBJ2-7, with 10 bases that match TRBD2. V gave up 8 bases and J gave up 1 base; unmatched junction bases: 5. The CDR3 is made up of 14 amino acids. Germline V gives CDR1 SGHTA, CDR2 FQGNSA. The CDR3 loop is CASRSSGGSYEQYF. CDR3 sequence (DNA): TGTGCCAGCCGTTCTAGCGGGGGATCCTACGAGCAGTACTTC.

V usage is TRBV4-3 and J usage is TRBJ2-6, with 8 bases lining up with TRBD1. V lost 0 bases and J lost 0; bases outside the gene matches: 1. The CDR3 spans 17 residues. CDR1 and CDR2 (germline): LGHNA, YSLEER. The CDR3 nucleotides read TGCGCCAGCAGCCAAGAAACAGGGGGCTCTGGGGCCAACGTCCTGACTTTC. Translation gives CASSQETGGSGANVLTF.

The V and J genes are TRBV7-6 and TRBJ2-5; D is uncertain. The V gene lost 0 bases and the J gene lost 1 base, with 3 bases spanning the gap. The germline CDR1 and CDR2 sequences are SGHVS and FNYEAQ. The CDR3 runs to 13 residues. DNA for the CDR3: TGTGCCAGCAGCTTAGCGACCCAAGAGACCCAGTACTTC. Its translation is CASSLATQETQYF.

V and J are TRBV6-5 and TRBJ1-2, with a tentative D call TRBD1 (5 bases). Looked up from germline, CDR1 is MNHEY and CDR2 is SVGAGI. The CDR3 sequence is 13 residues long. V shed 6 bases and J shed 5 bases, with 13 bases lying between them. CDR3 nucleotide sequence: TGTGCCAGCAGGCGGGACCCCTCTTATGGCTACACCTTC. Translation gives CASRRDPSYGYTF.

The chain uses TRBV30 and TRBJ2-7, with D hard to call. Trimming took off 8 bases at V and 2 bases at J, with 10 bases between the two ends. The CDR3 runs 11 residues. Germline lookup yields CDR1 GTSNPN and CDR2 SVGIG (reference sequence). CDR3 coding DNA: TGTGCCGGATCTATCACCTACGAGCAGTACTTC. This translates into CAGSITYEQYF.

The gene calls are TRBV2 and TRBJ2-2; 12 bases are shared with TRBD2. Trimming removed 6 bases from V and 1 base from J; junction bases left unmatched: 3. This CDR3 has 16 amino acids. Germline values: CDR1 SNHLY, CDR2 FYNNEI. The CDR3: CASRLAGGLNTGELFF. The CDR3 DNA follows: TGTGCCAGCAGACTAGCGGGAGGCCTGAACACCGGGGAGCTGTTTTTT. The whole variable domain, filled in from reference TRBV2 and TRBJ2-2, reads EPEVTQTPSHQVTQMGQEVILRCVPISNHLYFYWYRQILGQKVEFLVSFYNNEISEKSEIFDDQFSVERPDGSNFTLKIRSTKLEDSAMYFCASRLAGGLNTGELFFGEGSRLTVL.

The V call is TRBV5-6, the J call TRBJ2-1, with D possibly TRBD2 on 6 matching bases. From germline, CDR1 is SGHDT and CDR2 YYEEEE. V lost 2 bases to trimming and J lost 9 bases, with 12 bases between them. This CDR3 contains 13 residues. CDR3 protein: CASSFYPGSEQFF. The CDR3, as DNA: TGTGCCAGCAGCTTTTATCCCGGGAGTGAGCAGTTCTTC.

The genes are TRBV7-2 and TRBJ2-2; 8 bases match TRBD2. V dropped 1 base and J dropped 6; count of bases not matched to a gene: 4. This CDR3 is 15 amino acids long. Germline CDR1 reads SGHTA; CDR2 reads FQGNSA. The CDR3 DNA sequence: TGTGCCAGCAGCTTAGACGGGAGGGCATCCGGGGAGCTGTTTTTT. Its translation: CASSLDGRASGELFF.

V usage is TRBV10-1 and J usage is TRBJ1-1, with unresolved D. The V end lost 0 bases, the J end lost 3 bases, and 5 bases lay between the germline ends. Germline V gives CDR1 WNHNN, CDR2 SYGVQD (reference sequence). The CDR3 runs 13 residues. CDR3 in amino acids: CASSESPYTEAFF. For the CDR3, the DNA is TGCGCCAGCAGTGAGTCGCCATACACTGAAGCTTTCTTT.